One sample yielded the 20 T cell receptor beta chains listed below, sequenced in a study of T cell repertoires in cytomegalovirus infection. TCRdb passed the reads through MiXCR, listing each CDR3 protein once. The sample carries about 460,000 distinct CDR3 sequences, approximately 10% recorded once. The sequencing input was PBMCs. The receptor set was obtained from a human donor in good health (CMV status not recorded). Some clones in this sample may be carry-over from other donors' samples.

This clonotype occurred many times. The chain links TRBV10-3 to TRBJ2-7; the D gene is possibly TRBD1 (6 bases). This CDR3 spans 12 amino acids. Trimming took off 8 bases at V and 6 bases at J, with 14 bases between the two ends. CDR1 is ENHRY, CDR2 SYGVKD, per germline. The CDR3 spells CAIGRSGAEQYF. The CDR3 region has the DNA TGTGCCATCGGTCGGTCAGGGGCCGAGCAGTACTTC.

This chain uses TRBV7-8 with TRBJ2-7; maybe TRBD2 (7 bases). Germline lookup yields CDR1 SGHVS and CDR2 FQNEAQ. The germline V and J ends were trimmed by 1 base and 5 bases, with 18 bases remaining between them. The CDR3 length is 16 residues. CDR3: CASSLGGGGGWDEQYF. The CDR3 region has the DNA TGTGCCAGCAGCTTAGGAGGGGGGGGGGGGTGGGACGAGCAGTACTTC. Filled out from reference TRBV7-8 and TRBJ2-7, the complete variable domain reads GAGVSQSPRYKVAKRGQDVALRCDPISGHVSLFWYQQALGQGPEFLTYFQNEAQLDKSGLPSDRFFAERPEGSVSTLKIQRTQQEDSAVYLCASSLGGGGGWDEQYFGPGTRLTVT.

This clonotype was found many times. The CDR3 DNA sequence: TGTGCCACCAGGGGACAGCCCGACACCGGGGAGCTGTTTTTT. Translation gives CATRGQPDTGELFF. The genes are TRBV24-1 and TRBJ2-2, with 7 bases lining up with TRBD1. J was trimmed by 3 bases and V by 7 bases; bases with no gene match: 4. Germline CDR1 is KGHDR and CDR2 is SFDVKD. The CDR3 has 14 amino acids.

This clonotype was seen a handful of times. The gene calls are TRBV12-3 or TRBV12-4 and TRBJ2-2; 8 bases agree with TRBD2. V shed 3 bases and J 6 bases; nucleotides not matched to a gene: 9. The CDR3 has 16 residues. CDR3 DNA: TGTGCCAGCAGTTTGGGTGAACTAGCGGTAGCCGGGGAGCTGTTTTTT. Translating it yields CASSLGELAVAGELFF.

This clonotype was seen at least ten times. The V gene is TRBV27, the J gene TRBJ2-7; 8 nucleotides align to TRBD1. The germline V gene encodes CDR1 MNHEY and CDR2 SMNVEV (reference sequence). J was trimmed by 0 bases and V by 7 bases; bases with no gene match: 8. The CDR3 is 15 amino acids. This chain's CDR3 is CASNPRTGTSYEQYF. The CDR3 DNA sequence: TGTGCCAGCAATCCAAGGACAGGGACCTCCTACGAGCAGTACTTC.

Concerning this clonotype itself: Since a much larger clone is just one base distant, this may be a read error. This CDR3 fails to terminate in the conserved phenylalanine or tryptophan, so it likely reflects a read error. This rearrangement joins TRBV6-5 to TRBJ1-6, with D possibly TRBD1 on 6 matching bases. V lost 6 bases to trimming and J lost 9 bases, with 18 bases between them. The germline CDR1 and CDR2 sequences are MNHEY and SVGAGI. The CDR3 covers 15 residues. In nucleotides, the CDR3 is TGTGCCAGCAGATCAACCGGGACAATGGGTTCACCCCTCCACTCT. Protein product: CASRSTGTMGSPLHS.

This clonotype was detected many times. This chain joins TRBV20-1 and TRBJ2-5, with D unresolved. Germline loops: CDR1 DFQATT, CDR2 SNEGSKA (reference sequence). Between the trimmed V and J ends, which lost 8 bases and 5 bases, there was a span of 18 bases. This CDR3 has 13 amino acids. This chain's CDR3 is CSFWAVQRETQYF. The CDR3 DNA is TGCAGTTTCTGGGCCGTGCAACGGGAGACCCAGTACTTC.

This clonotype came up many times. The chain recombines TRBV10-3 with TRBJ1-2; D call uncertain. Germline CDR1 and CDR2: ENHRY and SYGVKD. The length of the CDR3 is 12 residues. Trimming shortened V by 8 bases and J by 7 bases, and 14 bases separated the two germline ends. The CDR3 region is CAIANPGVGYTF. The CDR3 bases are TGTGCCATCGCAAACCCCGGGGTTGGCTACACCTTC.

Comments on this clonotype: A much larger clone differs from this one at a single base, so this may be a read error. This chain links TRBV28 with TRBJ2-2; D is undetermined. The CDR3 length is 13 residues. Germline-derived CDR1 and CDR2 are MDHEN and SYDVKM. The CDR3 DNA sequence: TGTGCCAACAGTTTCTTTCTCTCCGGGGAGCTGTTTTTT. It yields the protein CANSFFLSGELFF.

This clonotype was observed at least ten times. V usage is TRBV12-3 or TRBV12-4 and J usage is TRBJ2-7, with TRBD2 matching 10 bases. The CDR3 spans 15 residues. The V gene end was trimmed by 1 base and the J gene end by 4 bases; junction bases not matched to a gene: 4. CDR3: CASSLGLLAGYEQYF. The CDR3, as DNA: TGTGCCAGCAGTTTAGGCCTACTAGCGGGATACGAGCAGTACTTC.

This clonotype was picked up a small number of times. The chain carries TRBV29-1 and TRBJ2-1; the match to TRBD1 covers 7 bases. CDR1 and CDR2 (germline): SQVTM, ANQGSEA. CDR3 size: 14 residues. Losses at the gene ends were 5 bases for V and 3 bases for J; bases not matched to a gene: 7. In nucleotides, the CDR3 is TGCAGCGTTCAACAGGGGTTAAACTACAATGAGCAGTTCTTC. It specifies CSVQQGLNYNEQFF.

This clonotype occurred many times. The chain carries TRBV12-3 or TRBV12-4 and TRBJ1-2; D ambiguous. The CDR3 is made up of 12 amino acids. Trimming took off 3 bases at V and 8 bases at J, with 10 bases between the two ends. CDR3: CASSLLGDGYTF. The CDR3 coding sequence is TGTGCCAGCAGTTTGCTAGGTGACGGCTACACCTTC.

This clonotype was detected many times. The chain employs TRBV6-2 or TRBV6-3 and TRBJ2-3; TRBD2 agrees at 14 bases. CDR3 length: 16 amino acids. The V and J ends lost 5 bases and 3 bases, in that order; junction bases with no gene match: 4. Looked up from germline, CDR1 is MNHEY and CDR2 is SVGEGT. CDR3 protein: CASSQGLAGATDTQYF. The CDR3 DNA reads as TGTGCCAGCAGTCAGGGACTAGCGGGGGCGACAGATACGCAGTATTTT.

This clonotype has only one observation. The junction does not match germline at one end; this may be a read error. The J gene is TRBJ1-6, the V gene TRBV7-9; 10 bases line up with TRBD1. This CDR3 region has 16 residues. Germline V gene lookup returns CDR1 SEHNR and CDR2 FQNEAQ (reference sequence). The CDR3 DNA is TGTGCCAACAGCTCCCTGCCGGGACAGGGGAACGCACCCCTCCACTTT. Its protein is CANSSLPGQGNAPLHF.

The J gene is TRBJ2-1, the V gene TRBV5-4; 8 bases are a match to TRBD1. This CDR3 region has 15 residues. After removal of 4 bases from V and 2 bases from J, the junction contained 5 bases not matched to a gene. The germline V gene encodes CDR1 SGHNT and CDR2 YYREEE (reference sequence). The CDR3 sequence: CASSTGQGPYNEQFF. The CDR3 DNA is TGTGCCAGCAGCACAGGACAGGGCCCCTACAATGAGCAGTTCTTC.

Many counts were recorded for this clonotype. V gene TRBV7-8 combines with J gene TRBJ1-1; TRBD1 aligns across 9 bases. J gave up 5 bases and V 3 bases, and 7 bases lay outside the gene matches. Germline CDR1 and CDR2: SGHVS and FQNEAQ. CDR3 length: 15 residues. CDR3 region: CASSLGTGSLTEAFF. Here the CDR3 DNA reads TGTGCCAGCAGCTTGGGGACAGGGAGTTTGACTGAAGCTTTCTTT.

The J gene is TRBJ1-3, the V gene TRBV30, with D perhaps matching TRBD1 (5 bases). V lost 7 bases and J lost 8, with 12 bases in between. The CDR3 contains 11 residues. The germline gives CDR1 GTSNPN, CDR2 SVGIG (reference sequence). The DNA for the CDR3 is TGTGCCTTTGACAGCGCATACACCATATATTTT. Residues: CAFDSAYTIYF.

This clonotype was found a few times. The V and J genes are TRBV2 and TRBJ2-1; 8 nucleotides match TRBD2. Trimming at V came to 7 bases and at J to 9 bases, leaving 20 bases not matched to a gene. The CDR3 loop spans 17 amino acids. The germline V gene encodes CDR1 SNHLY and CDR2 FYNNEI. DNA of the CDR3: TGTGCCAGCATAAGGGAACTAGCGGCCCTTCAGGGGAGTGAGCAGTTCTTC. This gives the protein CASIRELAALQGSEQFF.

This clonotype was counted many times. The rearrangement links TRBV11-3 to TRBJ2-2; either TRBD1 or TRBD2 may fit D (6 bases each). Trimming took 4 bases from V and 6 from J, leaving 18 bases between them. Germline V gene data show CDR1 as SGHNT and CDR2 as YENEEA. The CDR3 contains 16 residues. The CDR3 nucleotides are TGTGCCAGCAGCTCCGGCGGGACATGGCATGCCGGGGAGCTGTTTTTT. The encoded protein is CASSSGGTWHAGELFF.

In this sample, this clonotype turned up many times. The chain uses TRBV7-9 and TRBJ2-1, with 10 bases lining up with TRBD2. Germline loops: CDR1 SEHNR, CDR2 FQNEAQ (reference sequence). The CDR3 loop spans 18 amino acids. V was clipped by 5 bases and J by 2 bases; unmatched bases: 12. This CDR3 is CASSPLNFSGRTYNEQFF. CDR3 DNA: TGTGCCAGCAGCCCCCTTAACTTTAGCGGGAGGACCTACAATGAGCAGTTCTTC.